These 9 T cell receptor beta chains share one sample of origin, sequenced in a study of metastatic and nonmetastatic thyroid tumors. Patients underwent thyroid surgery, and none had received any treatment before it. TCRdb reprocessed the PCR reads via MiXCR. The sample has 22,000 or so clones; about 14% are singletons. Material for sequencing was tumor tissue. Receptors were obtained from a female donor with papillary thyroid cancer or a benign thyroid nodule (not recorded which). Some clones in this sample may be carry-over from other donors' samples.

This clone was seen ten or more times. The chain combines TRBV11-3 with TRBJ2-2; a possible D gene is TRBD2 (5 bases). Trimming took 0 bases from V and 5 from J, leaving 10 bases between them. CDR3 length equals 15 residues. Germline loops: CDR1 SGHNT, CDR2 YENEEA. CDR3 bases: TGTGCCAGCAGCTTAGATTGGAGGCAAACCGGGGAGCTGTTTTTT. Amino acid sequence: CASSLDWRQTGELFF.

This clone has a count of ten or more. The rearrangement uses TRBV2 and TRBJ1-3; D is possibly TRBD1 (6 bases). Germline-derived CDR1 and CDR2 are SNHLY and FYNNEI. This CDR3 contains 13 residues. The ends were cut back, 4 bases at V and 2 bases at J, with 6 bases in the middle. The CDR3 DNA sequence: TGTGCCAGCAGTGGACAGGCTGGAAACACCATATATTTT. This translates into CASSGQAGNTIYF.

The table lists this clone with many counts. This chain connects TRBV20-1 to TRBJ2-3; D is ambiguous. This CDR3 region has 13 residues. The germline gives CDR1 DFQATT, CDR2 SNEGSKA (reference sequence). V was cut by 2 bases and J by 4 bases, with 10 bases left in between. CDR3 sequence reads: CSARKNPADTQYF. The CDR3 DNA reads as TGCAGTGCTAGAAAGAATCCGGCAGATACGCAGTATTTT.

Ten or more counts support this clone. The chain carries TRBV19 and TRBJ2-5; tentative D call: TRBD1 (6 bases). Germline CDR1 and CDR2: LNHDA and SQIVND (reference sequence). The CDR3 consists of 15 residues. The V end lost 5 bases, the J end lost 4 bases, and 17 bases lay between the germline ends. For the CDR3, the DNA is TGTGCCAGTAGTGTTTCCAGGGGCCAAGGAGAGACCCAGTACTTC. Protein: CASSVSRGQGETQYF.

Relative to its sample, this clone is medium-sized. The genes are TRBV11-2 and TRBJ2-7, with D perhaps TRBD2 (7 bases). Per germline, CDR1 SGHAT and CDR2 FQNNGV. The CDR3 has 16 residues. Trimming removed 7 bases at V and 5 bases at J, with 24 bases between. In DNA form, the CDR3 reads TGTGCCAGCACCCTTGGGTGGGGGGGCGCATACAACGAGCAGTACTTC. It encodes CASTLGWGGAYNEQYF.

This sequence joins TRBV5-1 and TRBJ2-1, with a tentative D call TRBD2 (6 bases). In germline, CDR1 is SGHRS, CDR2 YFSETQ. The length of the CDR3 is 14 residues. V was shortened by 2 bases and J by 7 bases, with 13 bases between the two germline ends. The CDR3 spells CASSFGGSQNEQFF. The CDR3 nucleotides read TGCGCCAGCAGCTTTGGGGGGAGCCAAAATGAGCAGTTCTTC.

The chain links TRBV12-3 or TRBV12-4 to TRBJ2-1; D is undetermined. The CDR3 runs 12 residues. V gave up 3 bases and J gave up 4 bases, with 4 bases separating them. As DNA, the CDR3 is TGTGCCAGCAGTTTTGGGTACAATGAGCAGTTCTTC. Encoded protein: CASSFGYNEQFF.

This clone is deemed medium-sized. The chain uses TRBV6-1 and TRBJ2-7; weak D call: TRBD2 (5 bases). Germline V gene lookup returns CDR1 MNHNS and CDR2 SASEGT. The CDR3 is made up of 14 amino acids. Trimming removed 5 bases at V and 2 bases at J, with 13 bases between. Written as DNA, the CDR3 is TGTGCCAGCAGTTTCGTGGACGGGGCCTACGAGCAGTACTTC. It specifies CASSFVDGAYEQYF.

The gene calls are TRBV6-1 and TRBJ1-5; D is perhaps TRBD1 (5 bases). V was pared by 2 bases and J by 10 bases, with 21 bases between. The CDR3 runs to 16 residues. Per germline, CDR1 MNHNS and CDR2 SASEGT. CDR3 protein: CASSESMRGGRHPQHF. The CDR3 coding sequence is TGTGCCAGCAGTGAATCGATGAGGGGCGGGAGGCATCCCCAGCATTTT.